One and the same sample provided the 20 T cell receptor beta chains below, sequenced in a study of cytomegalovirus exposure and HLA in healthy donors. The PCR ran on 60 Vbeta and 13 Jbeta primers. TCRdb's table, derived via immunoSEQ multiplex PCR, lists solely in-frame clones and lacks some. The table shows 170,000 or so clones, with roughly 84% occurring only once. Sequenced material: PBMCs. Every receptor here comes from a man aged 45-60 years in good health and CMV-seropositive.

The gene calls are TRBV6-5 and TRBJ1-1; 7 bases are shared with TRBD1. There are 13 residues in the CDR3. Germline-derived CDR1 and CDR2 are MNHEY and SVGAGI. V was clipped by 4 bases and J by 4 bases; unmatched bases: 3. Here the CDR3 reads CASSFSGGTEAFF. The DNA of the CDR3 is TGTGCCAGCAGTTTCTCAGGGGGCACTGAAGCTTTCTTT.

The CDR3 is CASSYGGNYNEQFF. The CDR3 DNA reads as TGCGCCAGCAGCTACGGAGGCAATTACAATGAGCAGTTCTTC. The rearrangement joins TRBV5-1 to TRBJ2-1, with a weak D call TRBD2 (5 bases). The V end lost 3 bases, the J end lost 4 bases, and 11 bases lay between the germline ends. There are 14 residues in the CDR3. Germline CDR1 and CDR2: SGHRS and YFSETQ.

A single count supports this clone. This chain uses TRBV6-5 with TRBJ2-7, with D maybe TRBD2 (6 bases). Deletions cut 8 bases from V and 2 bases from J, with 19 bases between. Germline V gene lookup returns CDR1 MNHEY and CDR2 SVGAGI. The CDR3 is 15 amino acids. The CDR3 protein is CASVVRAGGTYEQYF. As DNA, the CDR3 is TGTGCCAGCGTTGTACGTGCAGGAGGGACCTACGAGCAGTACTTC.

The genes are TRBV12-5 and TRBJ1-1; possibly TRBD1 for D (5 bases). Deletions cut 6 bases from V and 8 bases from J, with 10 bases between. Germline V gene sequence: CDR1 LGHNT, CDR2 FRNRAP. The CDR3 has 11 amino acids. The CDR3 region is CASGPGGEAFF. Written as DNA, the CDR3 is TGTGCTAGTGGGCCGGGGGGGGAAGCTTTCTTT. Filled out from reference TRBV12-5 and TRBJ1-1, the complete variable domain reads DARVTQTPRHKVTEMGQEVTMRCQPILGHNTVFWYRQTMMQGLELLAYFRNRAPLDDSGMPKDRFSAEMPDATLATLKIQPSEPRDSAVYFCASGPGGEAFFGQGTRLTVV.

The chain couples TRBV2 to TRBJ1-2; 9 bases fit TRBD1. With 5 bases clipped from V and 8 bases from J, the junction kept 6 bases outside the gene matches. The length of the CDR3 is 13 residues. The germline CDR1 and CDR2 sequences are SNHLY and FYNNEI. The CDR3 is CASSPGTGFGYTF. CDR3 nucleotide sequence: TGTGCCAGCAGTCCCGGGACAGGGTTCGGCTACACCTTC.

This chain joins TRBV6-5 and TRBJ1-1; 11 positions match TRBD1. J gave up 7 bases and V 6 bases, and 7 bases lay outside the gene matches. The CDR3 loop spans 14 amino acids. The V gene's germline CDR1 is MNHEY and CDR2 SVGAGI. The CDR3 region is CASRADRGRGEAFF. As DNA, the CDR3 is TGTGCCAGCAGGGCGGACAGGGGGCGCGGTGAAGCTTTCTTT.

The chain combines TRBV6-1 with TRBJ2-3; 11 bases match TRBD2. V shed 2 bases, J shed 9 bases, and the junction held 19 bases outside the gene matches. The CDR3 consists of 19 residues. Per germline, CDR1 MNHNS and CDR2 SASEGT. The CDR3 reads CASSEFPVGTSGPHITQYF. The CDR3 DNA is TGTGCCAGCAGTGAATTCCCGGTTGGGACTAGCGGCCCCCATATCACGCAGTATTTT.

This chain connects TRBV6-1 to TRBJ2-3; 9 nucleotides agree with TRBD1. This CDR3 has 15 amino acids. The V gene's germline CDR1 is MNHNS and CDR2 SASEGT. With 5 bases clipped from V and 4 bases from J, the junction kept 7 bases outside the gene matches. The CDR3 loop is CASSRQGVAADTQYF. The CDR3 DNA reads as TGTGCCAGCAGTCGACAGGGGGTAGCCGCAGATACGCAGTATTTT.

This clone was recorded a few times. The CDR3 protein is CASSYGQGNTEAFF. DNA for the CDR3: TGTGCCAGCAGTTACGGACAGGGGAACACTGAAGCTTTCTTT. V gene TRBV6-5 combines with J gene TRBJ1-1; TRBD1 aligns across 8 bases. Germline assignment: CDR1 MNHEY and CDR2 SVGAGI. The trim removed 2 bases at V and 1 base at J, leaving 0 bases unmatched. This CDR3 comprises 14 residues.

The chain links TRBV5-1 to TRBJ1-4; a weak D match, TRBD1 (5 bases). Germline lookup yields CDR1 SGHRS and CDR2 YFSETQ. Trimming shortened V by 4 bases and J by 6 bases, and 13 bases separated the two germline ends. CDR3 length: 14 residues. The CDR3 DNA reads as TGCGCCAGCAGCCGTCGGGACTTCGATGAAAAACTGTTTTTT. It yields the protein CASSRRDFDEKLFF.

The gene calls are TRBV9 and TRBJ1-1; D ambiguous. The germline gives CDR1 SGDLS, CDR2 YYNGEE. V lost 4 bases to trimming and J lost 3 bases, with 16 bases between them. The CDR3 is made up of 15 amino acids. The CDR3 DNA reads TGTGCCAGCAGCCTCGAAGGGCGGGAGGACACTGAAGCTTTCTTT. Amino acids: CASSLEGREDTEAFF.

The chain has TRBV7-2 and TRBJ2-6, with D possibly matching TRBD2 (7 bases). V lost 4 bases to trimming and J lost 17 bases, with 24 bases between them. The CDR3 is made up of 15 amino acids. Germline values: CDR1 SGHTA, CDR2 FQGNSA. For the CDR3, the DNA is TGTGCCAGCAGCTCCGGGTGGGGGGGCCCGGTTGGGGTGACTTTC. Translating gives CASSSGWGGPVGVTF.

The chain is built from TRBV7-9 and TRBJ2-4; no reliable D call. The CDR3 runs to 16 residues. V was pared by 6 bases and J by 0 bases, with 15 bases between. Germline V lookup: CDR1 SEHNR, CDR2 FQNEAQ (reference sequence). The CDR3 reads CASSLLPVLAKNIQYF. CDR3 DNA: TGTGCCAGCAGTCTCCTCCCCGTCCTAGCCAAAAACATTCAGTACTTC.

The chain combines TRBV7-8 with TRBJ1-3, with 8 bases fitting TRBD1. CDR1 SGHVS and CDR2 FQNEAQ come from the germline V gene. The junction had 6 bases not matched to a gene; V was cut back by 2 bases and J by 0 bases. The CDR3 is 17 residues long. The CDR3 sequence is CASSLRTGLVSGNTIYF. The CDR3 DNA reads TGTGCCAGCAGCTTAAGGACAGGGCTCGTCTCTGGAAACACCATATATTTT.

The V call is TRBV6-5, the J call TRBJ2-7, with 8 bases lining up with TRBD2. V lost 5 bases, J lost 0 bases, and 6 bases stayed unmatched. CDR1 and CDR2 from the germline V gene are MNHEY and SVGAGI. The CDR3 runs to 15 residues. The DNA for the CDR3 is TGTGCCAGCAGTCCGACTAGCGCGAGCTCCTACGAGCAGTACGTC. This encodes CASSPTSASSYEQYV.

The rearrangement links TRBV28 to TRBJ1-3; D unclear. V lost 6 bases to trimming and J lost 11 bases, with 14 bases between them. CDR1 and CDR2 from the germline V gene are MDHEN and SYDVKM. This CDR3 region has 12 residues. CDR3 in amino acids: CASSRGNWAIYF. In DNA, the CDR3 is TGTGCCAGCAGCCGGGGAAACTGGGCCATATATTTT. Drawing the rest from reference TRBV28 and TRBJ1-3, the complete variable domain is DVKVTQSSRYLVKRTGEKVFLECVQDMDHENMFWYRQDPGLGLRLIYFSYDVKMKEKGDIPEGYSVSREKKERFSLILESASTNQTSMYLCASSRGNWAIYFGEGSWLTVV.

This clone appeared a single time. V is TRBV11-2 and J is TRBJ2-5, with D perhaps matching TRBD1 (5 bases). The CDR3 loop spans 16 amino acids. The V gene's germline CDR1 is SGHAT and CDR2 FQNNGV. The V end was cut by 1 base, the J end by 7 bases, with 19 bases between. As DNA, the CDR3 is TGTGCCAGCAGCTTAGTATCAGGGCCCCTTTTACGGACCCAGTACTTC. This gives the protein CASSLVSGPLLRTQYF.

The rearrangement joins TRBV5-5 to TRBJ1-1; 7 bases match TRBD1. The CDR3 is made up of 14 amino acids. The germline V gene encodes CDR1 SGHKS and CDR2 YYEKEE (reference sequence). V trimming: 0 bases; J trimming: 6 bases; junction bases outside the gene matches: 5. CDR3 coding DNA: TGTGCCAGCAGCTTGGGACAGGGAAAAGCTGAAGCTTTCTTT. Residues: CASSLGQGKAEAFF.

V and J are TRBV20-1 and TRBJ2-5, with D perhaps TRBD1 (5 bases). Germline CDR1 is DFQATT and CDR2 is SNEGSKA (reference sequence). V was shortened by 4 bases and J by 4 bases, with 7 bases between the two germline ends. The CDR3 has 11 amino acids. This chain's CDR3 is CSAKGRETQYF. Here the CDR3 DNA reads TGCAGTGCTAAGGGGCGAGAGACCCAGTACTTC.

The chain has TRBV29-1 and TRBJ1-2; the match to TRBD1 covers 9 bases. CDR1 is SQVTM and CDR2 is ANQGSEA in the germline V gene. The CDR3 has 14 residues. V lost 5 bases, J lost 8 bases, and 12 bases stayed unmatched. The CDR3 DNA follows: TGCAGCGTTTCTAGACAGGGGGTCGGGGGAGGCTACACCTTC. Its translation is CSVSRQGVGGGYTF.